Sequencing of this T cell receptor (beta chain) was carried out in a study of CD8 T cells in Susac syndrome. TCR beta was sequenced from blood CD8+ and CD4+ T cells. In contrast to the negatively isolated CD8+ and CD4+ T cells, TEMRA cells were FACS-enriched. The CDR3 totals 16 residues. From germline, CDR1 is SGHRS and CDR2 YFSETQ. V was cut by 1 base and J by 0 bases, with 11 bases left in between. After extraction with the RNeasy kit, roughly 0.5 to 1 ug of the RNA was reverse transcribed using random hexamers. The amplification used immunoSEQ multiplex PCR on TCR beta CDR3; it spanned 54 Vbeta and 13 Jbeta. Each CDR3 protein is one row after TCRdb ran MiXCR on the immunoSEQ multiplex PCR reads. The sample has about 180,000 distinct CDR3 sequences, 85% to 95% seen once; the top ten hold 0.15% to 0.2%.

The chain uses TRBV5-1 and TRBJ2-4, with D hard to call. The source of this sequence is a human donor with multiple sclerosis. Sample: CD8+ T cells from PBMCs. The CDR3 protein is CASSLTLERAKNIQYF. As DNA, the CDR3 is TGCGCCAGCAGCTTGACCCTGGAAAGAGCCAAAAACATTCAGTACTTC.